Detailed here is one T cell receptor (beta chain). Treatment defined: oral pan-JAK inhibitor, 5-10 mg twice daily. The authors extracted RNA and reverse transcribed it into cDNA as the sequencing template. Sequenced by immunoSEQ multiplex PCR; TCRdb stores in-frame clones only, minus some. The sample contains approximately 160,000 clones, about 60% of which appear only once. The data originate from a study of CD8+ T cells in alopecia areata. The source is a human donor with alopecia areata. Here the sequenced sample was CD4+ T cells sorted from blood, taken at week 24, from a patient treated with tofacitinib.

In DNA form, the CDR3 reads TGTGCCAGCAGCAGGGCTAGCGGATTATCAGATACGCAGTATTTT. As protein: CASSRASGLSDTQYF. The genes are TRBV7-9 and TRBJ2-3; 7 bases are a match to TRBD2. Germline V gene sequence: CDR1 SEHNR, CDR2 FQNEAQ (reference sequence). CDR3 length equals 15 residues. Trimming at V came to 5 bases and at J to 4 bases, leaving 9 bases not matched to a gene.